One and the same sample provided the 5 T cell receptor beta chains below, sequenced in a study of blood T cell repertoires in COVID-19. TCRdb's table, derived via immunoSEQ multiplex PCR, lists solely in-frame clones and lacks some. The sample lists tens of thousands of clones, 80% to 90% occurring once. Sequenced material: peripheral blood. These receptors were obtained from a woman aged 80 or older with active or convalescent COVID-19.

The chain links TRBV3-1 (or the pseudogene TRBV3-2) to TRBJ1-3, with D unclear. Per germline, CDR1 LGHDT and CDR2 YNNKEL (reference sequence). Trimming took 2 bases from V and 4 from J, leaving 15 bases between them. This CDR3 has 16 residues. CDR3 region: CASSQSLFRVGNTIYF. The CDR3 DNA follows: TGTGCCAGCAGCCAAAGTCTGTTTAGAGTAGGAAACACCATATATTTT.

The chain joins TRBV21-1 to TRBJ2-7; TRBD2 is the table's D call and was not checked against the DNA. TRBV21-1 is annotated as a pseudogene. The CDR3 runs 14 residues. The CDR3 here is CASTPLPNSYEQYF. For the CDR3, the DNA is TGTGCCAGCACCCCTCTACCCAACTCCTACGAGCAGTACTTC.

V is TRBV28 and J is TRBJ2-7; 12 bases fit TRBD2. Germline trimming cut 8 bases from V and 3 bases from J; bases unmatched to any gene: 5. CDR1 is MDHEN and CDR2 is SYDVKM in the germline V gene. CDR3 size: 14 residues. The CDR3 sequence is CASGALAGGYEQYF. DNA for the CDR3: TGTGCCAGCGGGGCACTAGCGGGGGGCTACGAGCAGTACTTC.

The rearrangement uses TRBV5-1 and TRBJ2-7; TRBD2 matches 16 bases. Losses at the gene ends were 4 bases for V and 7 bases for J; bases not matched to a gene: 8. Germline loops: CDR1 SGHRS, CDR2 YFSETQ. The CDR3 consists of 16 residues. The CDR3 loop reads CASSLKGLAGGHEQYF. CDR3 sequence (DNA): TGCGCCAGCAGCCTTAAGGGACTAGCGGGGGGGCATGAGCAGTACTTC. Full variable domain (missing parts from reference TRBV5-1 and TRBJ2-7): KAGVTQTPRYLIKTRGQQVTLSCSPISGHRSVSWYQQTPGQGLQFLFEYFSETQRNKGNFPGRFSGRQFSNSRSEMNVSTLELGDSALYLCASSLKGLAGGHEQYFGPGTRLTVT.

The chain carries TRBV19 and TRBJ1-2, with 9 bases aligning to TRBD1. V was clipped by 5 bases and J by 1 base; unmatched bases: 5. The CDR3 has 15 residues. Germline CDR1 is LNHDA and CDR2 is SQIVND (reference sequence). The CDR3 here is CASSSGQGNNYGYTF. Here the CDR3 DNA reads TGTGCCAGTAGTTCGGGACAGGGAAATAACTATGGCTACACCTTC.